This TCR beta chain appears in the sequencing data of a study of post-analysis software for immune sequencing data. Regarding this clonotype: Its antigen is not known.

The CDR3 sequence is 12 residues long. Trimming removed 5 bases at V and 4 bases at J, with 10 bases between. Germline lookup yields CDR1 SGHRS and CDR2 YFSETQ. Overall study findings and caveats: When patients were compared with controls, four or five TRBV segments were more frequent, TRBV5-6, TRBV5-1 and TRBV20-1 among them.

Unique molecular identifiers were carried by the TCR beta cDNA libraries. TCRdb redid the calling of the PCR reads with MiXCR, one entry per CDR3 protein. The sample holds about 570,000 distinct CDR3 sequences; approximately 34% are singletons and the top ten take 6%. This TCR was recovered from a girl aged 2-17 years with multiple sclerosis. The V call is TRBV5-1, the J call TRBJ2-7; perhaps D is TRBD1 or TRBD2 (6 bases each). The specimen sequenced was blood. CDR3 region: CASSTGRYEQYF. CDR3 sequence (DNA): TGCGCCAGCAGTACAGGGAGGTACGAGCAGTACTTC.